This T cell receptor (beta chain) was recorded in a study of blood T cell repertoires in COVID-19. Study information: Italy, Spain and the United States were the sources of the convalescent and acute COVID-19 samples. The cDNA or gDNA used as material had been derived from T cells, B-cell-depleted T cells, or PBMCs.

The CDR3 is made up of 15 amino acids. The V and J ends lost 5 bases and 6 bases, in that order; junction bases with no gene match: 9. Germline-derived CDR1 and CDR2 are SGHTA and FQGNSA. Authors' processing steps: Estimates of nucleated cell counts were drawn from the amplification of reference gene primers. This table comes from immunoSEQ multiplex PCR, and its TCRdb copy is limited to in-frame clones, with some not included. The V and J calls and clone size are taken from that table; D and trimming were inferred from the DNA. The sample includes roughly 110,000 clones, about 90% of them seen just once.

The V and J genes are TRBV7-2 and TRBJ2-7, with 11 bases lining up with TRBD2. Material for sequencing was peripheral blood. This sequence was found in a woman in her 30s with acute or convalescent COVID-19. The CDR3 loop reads CASSPRLAGGVEQYF. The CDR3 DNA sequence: TGTGCCAGCAGCCCCAGGTTAGCGGGGGGGGTCGAGCAGTACTTC.